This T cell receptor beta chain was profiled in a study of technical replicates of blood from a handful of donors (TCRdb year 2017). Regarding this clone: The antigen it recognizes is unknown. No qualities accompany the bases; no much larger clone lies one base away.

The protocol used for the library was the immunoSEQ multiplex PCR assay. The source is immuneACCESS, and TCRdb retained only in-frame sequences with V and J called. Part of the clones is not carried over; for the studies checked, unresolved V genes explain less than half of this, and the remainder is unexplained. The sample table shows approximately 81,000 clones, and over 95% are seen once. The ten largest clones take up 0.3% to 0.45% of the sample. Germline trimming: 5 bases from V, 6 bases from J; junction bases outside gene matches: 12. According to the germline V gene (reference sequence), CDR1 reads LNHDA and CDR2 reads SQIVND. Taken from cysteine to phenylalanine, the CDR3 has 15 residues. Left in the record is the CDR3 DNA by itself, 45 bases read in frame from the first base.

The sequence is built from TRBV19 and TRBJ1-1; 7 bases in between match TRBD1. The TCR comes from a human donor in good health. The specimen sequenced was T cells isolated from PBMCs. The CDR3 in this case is CASSPRRGTHSEAFF. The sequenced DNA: TGTGCCAGTAGTCCACGCAGGGGGACCCACTCTGAAGCTTTCTTT.